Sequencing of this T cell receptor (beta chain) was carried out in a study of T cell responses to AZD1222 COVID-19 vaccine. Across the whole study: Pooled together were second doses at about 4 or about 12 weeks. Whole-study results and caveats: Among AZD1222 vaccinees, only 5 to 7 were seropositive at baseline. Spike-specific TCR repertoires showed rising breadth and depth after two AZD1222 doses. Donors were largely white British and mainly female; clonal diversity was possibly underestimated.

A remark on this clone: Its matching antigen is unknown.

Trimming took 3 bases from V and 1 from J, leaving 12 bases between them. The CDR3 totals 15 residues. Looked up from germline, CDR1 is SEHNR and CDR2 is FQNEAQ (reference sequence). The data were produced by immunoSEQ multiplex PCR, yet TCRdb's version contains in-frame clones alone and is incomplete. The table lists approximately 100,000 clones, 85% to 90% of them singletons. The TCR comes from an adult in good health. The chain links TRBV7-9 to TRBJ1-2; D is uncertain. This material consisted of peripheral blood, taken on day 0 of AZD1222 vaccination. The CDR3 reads CASSLAETLNYGYTF. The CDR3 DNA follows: TGTGCCAGCAGCTTGGCAGAAACACTTAACTATGGCTACACCTTC.